The rows below give T cell receptor beta chains drawn from one sample of a study of blood T cell repertoires in COVID-19. Only in-frame clones appear in the TCRdb table, and some are missing; sequencing was by immunoSEQ multiplex PCR. Here the sample spans roughly 320,000 clones, over 85% being singletons. The sequenced sample was peripheral blood. The receptors here all came from a woman aged 30 to 39 with COVID-19, enrolled during active disease. The CDR3 runs from the conserved cysteine through the conserved F or W. D genes are given only for firm matches.

V gene	J gene	D gene	CDR3 protein	CDR3 DNA
TRBV11-3	TRBJ1-1	.	CASSPHRATEAFF	TGTGCCAGCAGCCCCCACAGGGCTACTGAAGCTTTCTTT
TRBV11-3	TRBJ2-7	.	CASSLAGQPYEQYF	TGTGCCAGCAGCTTAGCTGGACAGCCATACGAGCAGTACTTC
TRBV2	TRBJ2-6	.	CASKRQLSSGANVLTF	TGTGCCAGCAAAAGACAGTTGAGCTCTGGGGCCAACGTCCTGACTTTC
TRBV4-1	TRBJ1-1	.	CASTRGTEAFF	TGCGCCAGCACCCGGGGCACTGAAGCTTTCTTT
TRBV5-5	TRBJ1-1	.	CASSLEAGNTEAFF	TGTGCCAGCAGCTTGGAGGCGGGGAACACTGAAGCTTTCTTT
TRBV13	TRBJ2-1	.	CASSPQGFLSGKNSYNEQFF	TGTGCCAGCAGCCCACAGGGCTTTTTATCGGGGAAGAACTCCTACAATGAGCAGTTCTTC
TRBV6-6	TRBJ2-2	.	CASSSPGRELFF	TGTGCCAGCAGTTCCCCAGGCCGGGAGCTGTTTTTT
TRBV3-1/TRBV3-2	TRBJ1-1	.	CASSNPGGTEAFF	TGTGCCAGCAGCAACCCGGGGGGCACTGAAGCTTTCTTT
TRBV2	TRBJ2-5	TRBD1	CASIRQGQETQYF	TGTGCCAGCATACGACAGGGTCAAGAGACCCAGTACTTC
TRBV27	TRBJ1-1	.	CASSFRVNTEAFF	TGTGCCAGCAGTTTCAGGGTGAACACTGAAGCTTTCTTT
TRBV28	TRBJ1-2	.	CASSFTGTSHYGYTF	TGTGCCAGCAGTTTCACAGGGACCTCGCACTATGGCTACACCTTC
TRBV24-1	TRBJ2-1	.	CATSDSRGGSYNEQFF	TGTGCCACCAGTGATTCTAGGGGGGGTTCCTACAATGAGCAGTTCTTC
TRBV7-2	TRBJ1-1	.	CASSLLAGMNTEAFF	TGTGCCAGCAGCTTATTGGCAGGGATGAACACTGAAGCTTTCTTT
TRBV5-4	TRBJ1-1	TRBD1	CASRPGQGTEAFF	TGTGCCAGCAGACCAGGACAGGGAACTGAAGCTTTCTTT
TRBV14	TRBJ1-1	TRBD1	CASSLYRTGNTEAFF	TGTGCCAGCAGCCTCTACCGGACAGGGAACACTGAAGCTTTCTTT
TRBV18	TRBJ2-1	TRBD1	CASSRDSSSYNEQFF	TGTGCCAGCTCCCGGGACAGCAGCTCCTACAATGAGCAGTTCTTC